This T cell receptor (beta chain) was found in a study of blood T cell repertoires in COVID-19. Overall study context: COVID-19 samples from acute and convalescent phases originated in the United States, Italy and Spain.

Repertoires were generated with immunoSEQ multiplex PCR, while TCRdb's copy carries only in-frame clones and drops some. There are about 320,000 clones in the sample; 89% occur only once, and under 6.5% lies in the top ten. This CDR3 comprises 15 residues. CDR1 is SGHVS, CDR2 FQNEAQ, per germline. V lost 6 bases to trimming and J lost 4 bases; unmatched junction nucleotides: 10. The rearrangement links TRBV7-8 to TRBJ2-3, with 7 bases lining up with TRBD1. This clonotype originated in a man between 18 and 35 years old who had recovered from COVID-19. The specimen sequenced was peripheral blood. The CDR3 here is CASRNRGTGADTQYF. The CDR3 DNA reads TGTGCCAGCAGAAACAGAGGAACAGGGGCAGATACGCAGTATTTT.